These T cell receptor beta chains were read from a single sample in a study of T cell changes during pregnancy in multiple sclerosis. Method: immunoSEQ multiplex PCR; TCRdb's copy keeps in-frame clones and lacks some. The sample records some 35,000 clones, approximately 89% being singletons. The sequencing here drew on CD4+ T cells from peripheral blood mononuclear cells, taken after pregnancy. These receptors were collected from a female donor in good health, enrolled as a control in a pregnancy study. CDR3s include the opening cysteine and the closing phenylalanine or tryptophan. D genes are given only for firm matches. The size field is filled for only some rows; it gives once, few, many or a size class.

TRBV10-3	TRBD1	.	TRBJ1-2	CAIKKGQAILAPYGYTF	TGTGCCATCAAAAAAGGACAGGCGATACTAGCACCCTATGGCTACACCTTC
TRBV19	.	.	TRBJ1-5	CASSIKGTQHF	TGTGCCAGTAGTATCAAGGGGACCCAGCATTTT
TRBV5-6	.	.	TRBJ1-3	CASSFDSSGNTIYF	TGTGCCAGCAGCTTTGATAGCTCTGGAAACACCATATATTTT
TRBV28	TRBD2	.	TRBJ2-3	CASTLTSGGTQYF	TGTGCCAGCACCTTGACTAGCGGGGGTACGCAGTATTTT
TRBV15	.	.	TRBJ1-1	CATGRGRVTEAFF	TGTGCCACCGGCAGAGGGAGGGTCACTGAAGCTTTCTTT
TRBV27	TRBD2	.	TRBJ2-3	CASSPQTSGVSTDTQYF	TGTGCCAGCAGTCCTCAGACTAGCGGAGTTAGCACAGATACGCAGTATTTT
TRBV5-1	TRBD2	.	TRBJ2-7	CASSPPTSGGGYEQYF	TGCGCCAGCAGCCCTCCGACTAGCGGAGGAGGGTACGAGCAGTACTTC
TRBV9	.	.	TRBJ2-5	CASSLFGSQETQYF	TGTGCCAGCAGCCTCTTTGGCAGCCAAGAGACCCAGTACTTC
TRBV11-2	TRBD1	.	TRBJ1-2	CASSRTLAGTANYGYTF	TGTGCCAGCAGCCGAACCTTAGCCGGGACAGCGAACTATGGCTACACCTTC
TRBV11-1	.	once	TRBJ2-7	CASSLAAFYEQYF	TGTGCCAGCAGCTTAGCGGCCTTCTACGAGCAGTACTTC
TRBV18	TRBD2	once	TRBJ2-1	CASSSGLAGAHEQFF	TGTGCCAGCTCATCAGGACTAGCGGGAGCCCATGAGCAGTTCTTC
TRBV2	.	.	TRBJ2-5	CASSEVLEGTQYF	TGTGCCAGCAGTGAGGTCCTAGAGGGGACCCAGTACTTC